This TCR beta chain originates from a study of cytomegalovirus exposure and HLA in healthy donors. Primers for the PCR totalled 60 Vbeta and 13 Jbeta. Measured with immunoSEQ multiplex PCR; TCRdb has only the in-frame clones, and not every one. The table lists some 130,000 clones, over 50% of them singletons. From germline, CDR1 is LGHNA and CDR2 YSLEER. After removal of 2 bases from V and 9 bases from J, the junction contained 16 bases not matched to a gene. This CDR3 is 17 amino acids long. Sequencing used PBMCs. The TCR comes from a human donor in good health. V usage is TRBV4-3 and J usage is TRBJ2-1, with TRBD2 matching 7 bases. The CDR3 spells CASSQPPHRTSFPEQFF. The CDR3 DNA reads TGCGCCAGCAGCCAACCCCCTCACCGGACTAGTTTTCCTGAGCAGTTCTTC.